Given below is one T cell receptor beta chain in context. This record comes from a study of blood T cell repertoires in COVID-19. V trimming: 2 bases; J trimming: 1 base; junction bases outside the gene matches: 7. CDR3 length: 16 residues. Germline loops: CDR1 LGHNT, CDR2 FRNRAP. The table came from immunoSEQ multiplex PCR; TCRdb's copy has only in-frame clones and leaves some out. The sample includes some 380,000 clones, around 90% of them seen just once. The specimen was peripheral blood. The chain is built from TRBV12-5 and TRBJ1-1, with 7 bases lining up with TRBD1. This sequence was found in a man between 18 and 35 years old with active or convalescent COVID-19. The CDR3 DNA sequence: TGTGCTAGTGGTTTGCCTCGGACAGGATCGAACACTGAAGCTTTCTTT. Its translation: CASGLPRTGSNTEAFF.